What follows are 26 T cell receptor beta chains derived from one specimen sequenced in a study of blood T cell repertoires in COVID-19. The protocol was immunoSEQ multiplex PCR, while the TCRdb copy is restricted to in-frame clones and leaves out a portion. The sample holds a few hundred thousand clones; 80% are singletons and the top ten take about 7.7%. The material sequenced was PBMCs or T cells enriched from blood (not recorded which). These receptor sequences come from a woman in her forties with acute COVID-19.

V is TRBV28 and J is TRBJ2-5, with D unresolved. Germline CDR1 MDHEN, CDR2 SYDVKM. The CDR3 totals 14 residues. Trimming shortened V by 3 bases and J by 5 bases, and 13 bases separated the two germline ends. CDR3 DNA sequence: TGTGCCAGCAGTTTTCTTCTTACCCGGGAGACCCAGTACTTC. Its translation is CASSFLLTRETQYF.

The chain joins TRBV28 to TRBJ1-4; TRBD1 aligns across 7 bases. V lost 4 bases, J lost 4 bases, and 6 bases stayed unmatched. This CDR3 is 15 amino acids long. Germline V gives CDR1 MDHEN, CDR2 SYDVKM. This chain's CDR3 is CASSWTGALNEKLFF. The CDR3 DNA sequence: TGTGCCAGCAGTTGGACAGGCGCGCTTAATGAAAAACTGTTTTTT.

This clone appeared once. The chain joins TRBV9 to TRBJ1-3; perhaps TRBD1 as D (5 bases). Per the germline V gene, CDR1 is SGDLS and CDR2 is YYNGEE. CDR3 length equals 15 residues. Trimming removed 0 bases from V and 2 bases from J, with 9 bases in between. CDR3 DNA: TGTGCCAGCAGCGTAGGAAGGGGAACTGGAAACACCATATATTTT. Translation: CASSVGRGTGNTIYF.

This chain uses TRBV6-1 with TRBJ1-2, with 7 bases identical to TRBD1. Germline assignment: CDR1 MNHNS and CDR2 SASEGT. The length of the CDR3 is 15 residues. The V and J ends lost 2 bases and 3 bases, in that order; junction bases with no gene match: 6. CDR3: CASSETDRSDYGYTF. The CDR3 DNA is TGTGCCAGCAGTGAAACGGACAGGTCCGACTATGGCTACACCTTC.

The rearrangement uses TRBV6-1 and TRBJ1-5, with a possible D match to TRBD1 (5 bases). V was clipped by 1 base and J by 6 bases, with 13 bases between them. Germline V gene sequence: CDR1 MNHNS, CDR2 SASEGT. The CDR3 has 15 residues. As DNA, the CDR3 is TGTGCCAGCAGTGAAGACGGCAGGGAGGGTCAGCCCCAGCATTTT. It codes for CASSEDGREGQPQHF.

V gene TRBV7-3 combines with J gene TRBJ2-3, with a weak D call TRBD1 (6 bases). Germline loops: CDR1 SGHTA, CDR2 FQGTGA. V dropped 2 bases and J dropped 0 bases, with 12 bases sitting between them. The CDR3 length is 16 residues. The CDR3: CASSLLSRGSTDTQYF. CDR3 sequence (DNA): TGTGCCAGCAGCTTACTATCCAGGGGAAGCACAGATACGCAGTATTTT.

J is TRBJ1-2 and V is TRBV6-5; a weak D match, TRBD1 (5 bases). CDR1 and CDR2 from the germline V gene are MNHEY and SVGAGI. CDR3 length equals 12 residues. The ends were cut back, 10 bases at V and 9 bases at J, with 18 bases in the middle. The CDR3 spells CATTRSGGSYTF. The CDR3, as DNA: TGTGCCACAACTAGGTCGGGGGGAAGCTACACCTTC.

This chain uses TRBV2 with TRBJ2-3, with 10 bases lining up with TRBD2. Germline trimming cut 6 bases from V and 4 bases from J; bases unmatched to any gene: 1. Germline loops: CDR1 SNHLY, CDR2 FYNNEI. CDR3 length: 13 residues. The CDR3 DNA is TGTGCCAGCAGGCTAGCGGGGGCAGATACGCAGTATTTT. Translated, it gives CASRLAGADTQYF.

This clone was observed a single time. The rearrangement joins TRBV28 to TRBJ1-1; D uncertain. This CDR3 spans 16 amino acids. From germline, CDR1 is MDHEN and CDR2 SYDVKM. V lost 1 base and J 4 bases, leaving 16 bases between the germline ends. The CDR3 sequence is CASSLSPAAGVTEAFF. CDR3 in DNA: TGTGCCAGCAGTTTATCCCCGGCAGCGGGCGTCACTGAAGCTTTCTTT.

The V gene is TRBV19, the J gene TRBJ2-7; 7 bases map to TRBD1. CDR1 and CDR2 (germline): LNHDA, SQIVND (reference sequence). With 6 bases clipped from V and 6 bases from J, the junction kept 11 bases outside the gene matches. This CDR3 has 14 amino acids. CDR3 in DNA: TGTGCCAGTAGCCAGGGGGAACAAGGGCGCGAGCAGTACTTC. It specifies CASSQGEQGREQYF.

This sequence joins TRBV28 and TRBJ2-7; TRBD1 matches 7 bases. Germline V gene sequence: CDR1 MDHEN, CDR2 SYDVKM. The CDR3 has 14 amino acids. V was clipped by 5 bases and J by 5 bases; unmatched bases: 9. The CDR3 sequence: CASSPSTGVHEQYF. In nucleotides, the CDR3 is TGTGCCAGCAGTCCCTCTACAGGGGTCCACGAGCAGTACTTC. Variable domain in full (rest from reference TRBV28 and TRBJ2-7): DVKVTQSSRYLVKRTGEKVFLECVQDMDHENMFWYRQDPGLGLRLIYFSYDVKMKEKGDIPEGYSVSREKKERFSLILESASTNQTSMYLCASSPSTGVHEQYFGPGTRLTVT.

The chain employs TRBV13 and TRBJ2-1, with 16 bases identical to TRBD2. CDR3 length: 18 residues. Germline CDR1 is PRHDT and CDR2 is FYEKMQ (reference sequence). Unmatched junction bases numbered 6, after V lost 5 bases and J lost 2 bases. CDR3 DNA sequence: TGTGCCAGCAGCCCACAGGGACTAGCGGGGGGGCCCTACAATGAGCAGTTCTTC. Translating gives CASSPQGLAGGPYNEQFF.

This clone was found once. CDR3 in amino acids: CASSQETTSGRADWYNEQFF. DNA of the CDR3: TGCGCCAGCAGCCAAGAGACGACTAGCGGGAGGGCCGATTGGTACAATGAGCAGTTCTTC. The chain employs TRBV4-1 and TRBJ2-1; 14 positions match TRBD2. The CDR3 runs 20 residues. J gave up 4 bases and V 0 bases, and 11 bases lay outside the gene matches. CDR1 is MGHRA, CDR2 YSYEKL, per germline.

The V call is TRBV27, the J call TRBJ1-1; maybe TRBD1 (5 bases). The CDR3 contains 15 residues. Germline V gene data show CDR1 as MNHEY and CDR2 as SMNVEV (reference sequence). Trimming took 4 bases from V and 1 from J, leaving 13 bases between them. CDR3 loop: CASSSLDGQNTEAFF. DNA of the CDR3: TGTGCCAGCAGTTCACTCGACGGACAGAACACTGAAGCTTTCTTT.

This clone was counted once. In DNA form, the CDR3 reads TGTGCCAGCAGCAAAGAAACACAGGGAGGGCCTAGTGAGCAGTTCTTC. It encodes CASSKETQGGPSEQFF. The chain employs TRBV21-1 and TRBJ2-1; the table's D call, TRBD2, has no DNA check behind it. TRBV21-1 is deemed a pseudogene. The CDR3 spans 16 residues.

V and J are TRBV6-2 or TRBV6-3 and TRBJ1-1; D is uncertain. Germline CDR1 MNHEY, CDR2 SVGEGT. With 6 bases removed from V and 1 base from J, the gap between germline ends came to 21 bases. The CDR3 has 17 residues. CDR3 nucleotides: TGTGCCAGCAGCAACTCCCAAGGACGGGGTAGGAACACTGAAGCTTTCTTT. This sequence encodes CASSNSQGRGRNTEAFF.

The J gene is TRBJ1-6, the V gene TRBV7-3; TRBD1 matches 8 bases. The CDR3 loop spans 15 amino acids. The V segment lost 3 bases and the J segment 7 bases; nucleotides outside the gene matches: 5. Germline V CDR1 and CDR2: SGHTA, FQGTGA. CDR3 loop: CASSLGPGGNSPLHF. DNA for the CDR3: TGTGCCAGCAGCTTGGGGCCAGGGGGCAATTCACCCCTCCACTTT.

The CDR3 DNA sequence: TGCGCCAGCAGTGAGTCGGCCAGGGCAGATACGCAGTATTTT. Protein: CASSESARADTQYF. The V gene is TRBV10-1, the J gene TRBJ2-3; a weak D match, TRBD1 (5 bases). The CDR3 is 14 residues long. Between the trimmed V and J ends, which lost 0 bases and 4 bases, there was a span of 8 bases. The germline V gene encodes CDR1 WNHNN and CDR2 SYGVQD (reference sequence).

This chain links TRBV7-9 with TRBJ2-2; D possibly corresponds to TRBD2 (5 bases). V lost 1 base, J lost 6 bases, and 6 bases lay in between. Per the germline V gene, CDR1 is SEHNR and CDR2 is FQNEAQ (reference sequence). CDR3 length: 13 residues. The CDR3, as DNA: TGTGCCAGCAGCTTAGAGGGAGCCGGGGAGCTGTTTTTT. Protein: CASSLEGAGELFF. The whole variable domain, remainder taken from reference TRBV7-9 and TRBJ2-2, is DTGVSQNPRHKITKRGQNVTFRCDPISEHNRLYWYRQTLGQGPEFLTYFQNEAQLEKSRLLSDRFSAERPKGSFSTLEIQRTEQGDSAMYLCASSLEGAGELFFGEGSRLTVL.

The chain recombines TRBV7-9 with TRBJ2-7, with 11 bases that match TRBD2. CDR1 SEHNR and CDR2 FQNEAQ come from the germline V gene (reference sequence). The ends lost 6 bases at V and 1 base at J; junction bases unmatched: 8. The CDR3 consists of 16 residues. The CDR3 nucleotides read TGTGCCAGCAGGCAAAGTACTAGCGGGGGTTCCTACGAGCAGTACTTC. This encodes CASRQSTSGGSYEQYF.

The V call is TRBV19, the J call TRBJ2-4; possible D gene TRBD2, 6 bases. Deletions cut 6 bases from V and 4 bases from J, with 16 bases between. The CDR3 has 15 residues. Germline V lookup: CDR1 LNHDA, CDR2 SQIVND (reference sequence). The CDR3 DNA sequence: TGTGCCAGTAGAATATATCACCGGGAGAAAAACATTCAGTACTTC. Protein: CASRIYHREKNIQYF.

The chain links TRBV19 to TRBJ1-4; possibly TRBD1 for D (6 bases). The V gene's germline CDR1 is LNHDA and CDR2 SQIVND (reference sequence). The V end was cut by 4 bases, the J end by 0 bases, with 15 bases between. CDR3 length: 17 amino acids. The CDR3 reads CASSKTGQRATNEKLFF. Here the CDR3 DNA reads TGTGCCAGTAGTAAGACAGGCCAACGTGCAACTAATGAAAAACTGTTTTTT.

This sequence joins TRBV30 and TRBJ1-1; tentative D call: TRBD1 (5 bases). The CDR3 contains 14 residues. Trimming took 2 bases from V and 0 from J, leaving 10 bases between them. Germline-derived CDR1 and CDR2 are GTSNPN and SVGIG (reference sequence). The CDR3 DNA reads TGTGCCTGGAGTTCGGGACTGATGAACACTGAAGCTTTCTTT. Amino acids: CAWSSGLMNTEAFF.

About this clone: The junction does not match germline at one end; this may be a read error. The V and J genes are TRBV10-2 and TRBJ1-6, with D maybe TRBD1 (6 bases). This CDR3 is built from 13 residues. Germline CDR1 WSHSY, CDR2 SAAADI. CDR3 in DNA: TGCACCAGCACTCCAGGGGCTAATTCACCCCTCCACTTT. Residues: CTSTPGANSPLHF.

The chain employs TRBV27 and TRBJ2-7; no reliable D call. V was cut by 5 bases and J by 1 base, with 9 bases left in between. CDR3 length equals 13 residues. Germline CDR1 is MNHEY and CDR2 is SMNVEV (reference sequence). The CDR3 DNA reads TGTGCCAGCAGTGGTAGACATTCCTACGAGCAGTACTTC. Translating gives CASSGRHSYEQYF.

V and J are TRBV6-5 and TRBJ1-5; D is possibly TRBD1 (5 bases). Germline lookup yields CDR1 MNHEY and CDR2 SVGAGI. The CDR3 has 15 residues. Trimming removed 2 bases at V and 1 base at J, with 9 bases between. The CDR3 is CASSYGQGSNQPQHF. In DNA form, the CDR3 reads TGTGCCAGCAGTTACGGGCAGGGAAGCAATCAGCCCCAGCATTTT.